This TCR beta chain originates from a study of graft-versus-host responses after intestinal transplantation. Study overall: Grafts were multivisceral, liver-intestinal, or isolated intestinal.

Only in-frame clones appear in the TCRdb table, and some are missing; sequencing was by immunoSEQ multiplex PCR. The data show approximately 92,000 clones, about 93% seen once. Germline CDR1 is LGHNA and CDR2 is YNFKEQ. The ends were cut back, 3 bases at V and 3 bases at J, with 15 bases in the middle. CDR3 length: 16 amino acids. Details on this clone: The antigen remains unidentified.

Regarding the study as a whole: High graft-versus-host to host-versus-graft clonal ratios were seen in allografts of patients with graft-donor T cell macrochimerism. GvH clones detected in recipient marrow included some appearing first in ileum or blood. Early HvG declines after transplant were associated with peak circulating GvH clone levels.

The sequence derives from a human donor who received an intestinal transplant. The chain is built from TRBV4-2 and TRBJ2-1; D tentatively reads TRBD1 or TRBD2 (5 bases each). Sequencing was performed on unstimulated CD8+ T cells sorted from spleen or lymph node cells, taken before intestinal transplant. CDR3 protein: CASSQEGTAGYNEQFF. CDR3 bases: TGTGCCAGCAGCCAGGAAGGGACCGCAGGCTACAATGAGCAGTTCTTC.